Listed here are 10 T cell receptor beta chains from one sample, sequenced in a study of T cell changes during pregnancy in multiple sclerosis. The repertoire was sequenced with immunoSEQ multiplex PCR; TCRdb's copy has only in-frame clones and lacks some. The table has approximately 69,000 clones, around 94% seen once; the top ten hold less than 0.6%. The sample here was peripheral blood, taken in the third trimester of pregnancy. These receptors all come from a female donor with multiple sclerosis, enrolled in a pregnancy study.

The chain has TRBV18 and TRBJ2-1; 11 nucleotides align to TRBD1. The J segment lost 9 bases and the V segment lost 0 bases, leaving 4 bases of the junction unmatched. The CDR3 length is 15 residues. Germline V gives CDR1 KGHSH, CDR2 LQKENI. For the CDR3, the DNA is TGTGCCAGCTCACCACCGGACAGGGGGCCCATTGAGCAGTTCTTC. Its translation is CASSPPDRGPIEQFF.

The V call is TRBV6-1, the J call TRBJ1-5; D is ambiguous. From germline, CDR1 is MNHNS and CDR2 SASEGT. Trimming removed 2 bases from V and 6 bases from J, with 11 bases in between. CDR3 length: 14 residues. The CDR3 sequence is CASSEQVETQPQHF. DNA of the CDR3: TGTGCCAGCAGTGAACAGGTTGAGACTCAGCCCCAGCATTTT.

The genes are TRBV2 and TRBJ2-7, with 10 bases aligning to TRBD2. CDR1 and CDR2 from the germline V gene are SNHLY and FYNNEI. V trimming: 8 bases; J trimming: 2 bases; junction bases outside the gene matches: 12. This CDR3 contains 16 residues. CDR3 amino acids: CASERPQRGGAYEQYF. CDR3 nucleotides: TGTGCCAGCGAACGCCCCCAGCGGGGGGGCGCCTACGAGCAGTACTTC.

The V call is TRBV25-1, the J call TRBJ1-2, with a weak D call TRBD1 (5 bases). The CDR3 consists of 14 residues. Germline V gene lookup returns CDR1 MGHDK and CDR2 SYGVNS. Trimming shortened V by 4 bases and J by 1 base, and 10 bases separated the two germline ends. The CDR3 nucleotides are TGTGCCAGCAGTGGATCCGACAGTAACTATGGCTACACCTTC. Translating gives CASSGSDSNYGYTF.

The chain carries TRBV4-2 and TRBJ2-3, with D possibly being TRBD2 (7 bases). This CDR3 has 14 residues. V was cut by 3 bases and J by 4 bases, with 11 bases left in between. Germline CDR1 LGHNA, CDR2 YNFKEQ. The CDR3 DNA is TGTGCCAGCAGCCATGGGGGGGCCCCAGATACGCAGTATTTT. Its translation: CASSHGGAPDTQYF.

J is TRBJ2-3 and V is TRBV5-5; 7 nucleotides agree with TRBD2. Germline V CDR1 and CDR2: SGHKS, YYEKEE (reference sequence). CDR3 length: 14 amino acids. V lost 1 base, J lost 6 bases, and 5 bases stayed unmatched. CDR3 residues: CASSLQRGLDTQYF. CDR3 DNA: TGTGCCAGCAGCTTGCAGCGGGGATTGGATACGCAGTATTTT.

The rearrangement uses TRBV7-2 and TRBJ1-1, with 7 bases lining up with TRBD1. The junction had 11 bases not matched to a gene; V was cut back by 6 bases and J by 1 base. Germline assignment: CDR1 SGHTA and CDR2 FQGNSA. CDR3 length: 16 amino acids. CDR3 sequence: CASRPDRDSWNTEAFF. The DNA of the CDR3 is TGTGCCAGCAGACCAGACAGGGATTCGTGGAACACTGAAGCTTTCTTT.

The rearrangement links TRBV9 to TRBJ2-1; 11 bases map to TRBD2. Germline lookup yields CDR1 SGDLS and CDR2 YYNGEE. The length of the CDR3 is 19 residues. The junction had 11 bases not matched to a gene; V was cut back by 3 bases and J by 0 bases. DNA of the CDR3: TGTGCCAGCAGCGGGCCGGGACTAGCGGCCTCGTCCTCCTACAATGAGCAGTTCTTC. Its translation: CASSGPGLAASSSYNEQFF. The full variable domain, with the rest looked up from reference TRBV9 and TRBJ2-1, is DSGVTQTPKHLITATGQRVTLRCSPRSGDLSVYWYQQSLDQGLQFLIQYYNGEERAKGNILERFSAQQFPDLHSELNLSSLELGDSALYFCASSGPGLAASSSYNEQFFGPGTRLTVL.

The chain has TRBV9 and TRBJ1-2, with TRBD1 matching over 9 bases. CDR3 length: 13 residues. Germline lookup yields CDR1 SGDLS and CDR2 YYNGEE. J gave up 6 bases and V 3 bases, and 3 bases lay outside the gene matches. CDR3 residues: CASSATGGDGYTF. The CDR3 DNA reads TGTGCCAGCAGCGCAACAGGGGGCGATGGCTACACCTTC.

This clone has a single count. This chain links TRBV5-6 with TRBJ1-5; TRBD1 matches at 9 bases. CDR1 is SGHDT and CDR2 is YYEEEE in the germline V gene. Germline trimming cut 2 bases from V and 0 bases from J; bases unmatched to any gene: 9. CDR3 size: 18 residues. The CDR3 coding sequence is TGTGCCAGCAGCTTAACCGGGACAGGGCCATATAGCAATCAGCCCCAGCATTTT. Translation gives CASSLTGTGPYSNQPQHF.